The rows below give T cell receptor beta chains drawn from one sample of a study of T-cell memory formation after mild COVID-19. A single record per CDR3 protein comes from TCRdb applying MiXCR to the 5' RACE reads. The sample holds approximately 490,000 distinct CDR3 sequences; around 21% are singletons and the top ten take roughly an eighth. Sequencing input: PBMCs or a T cell subset sorted from them (not recorded which). Source of these receptors: an adult woman who had mild COVID-19 (a few samples of this study predate the infection). Cell type and time point are not known. Each CDR3 is given with its conserved first and last residue. A D gene is named only where the DNA matches it firmly. Clone size is not always given. Where it is, it says once, few, many or a class for expanded clones.

d_call,clone_size,cdr3_length,v_call,j_call,cdr3_nt,cdr3_aa
.,few,16,TRBV9,TRBJ2-1,TGTGCCAGCAGCCCACTGGTAGGCGGTTCCTACAATGAGCAGTTCTTC,CASSPLVGGSYNEQFF
.,few,16,TRBV4-1,TRBJ1-2,TGCGCCAGCAGCCAAGTTATGTCAGGAGATAACTATGGCTACACCTTC,CASSQVMSGDNYGYTF
.,many,17,TRBV7-2,TRBJ2-3,TGTGCCAGCAGCTCACAAGGACTTCTTCGGAGCACAGATACGCAGTATTTT,CASSSQGLLRSTDTQYF
TRBD1,few,14,TRBV11-2,TRBJ2-5,TGTGCCAGCAGCCCCCAGGGGGTTCGTGAGACCCAGTACTTC,CASSPQGVRETQYF
.,few,14,TRBV25-1,TRBJ2-7,TGTGCCAGCAGTGCACGGGGACTCACCTACGAGCAGTACTTC,CASSARGLTYEQYF
.,few,15,TRBV24-1,TRBJ1-4,TGTGCCACCAGTGATCCGACAGTCTATGGTGAAAAACTGTTTTTT,CATSDPTVYGEKLFF
.,.,15,TRBV19,TRBJ1-5,TGTGCCAGTAGTATACTCGACACGGTCAATCAGCCCCAGCATTTT,CASSILDTVNQPQHF
.,.,14,TRBV21-1,TRBJ2-5,TGTGCCAGCAGCAAATGGGAGGGTCGGGAGACCCAGTACTTC,CASSKWEGRETQYF
.,.,13,TRBV7-3,TRBJ2-7,TGTGCCAGCAGCTCGGGACCGACGGGGGAGCAGTACTTC,CASSSGPTGEQYF
.,.,15,TRBV5-1,TRBJ2-3,TGCGCCAGCAGCTTGGCCTTGGTCGCCACAGATACGCAGTATTTT,CASSLALVATDTQYF